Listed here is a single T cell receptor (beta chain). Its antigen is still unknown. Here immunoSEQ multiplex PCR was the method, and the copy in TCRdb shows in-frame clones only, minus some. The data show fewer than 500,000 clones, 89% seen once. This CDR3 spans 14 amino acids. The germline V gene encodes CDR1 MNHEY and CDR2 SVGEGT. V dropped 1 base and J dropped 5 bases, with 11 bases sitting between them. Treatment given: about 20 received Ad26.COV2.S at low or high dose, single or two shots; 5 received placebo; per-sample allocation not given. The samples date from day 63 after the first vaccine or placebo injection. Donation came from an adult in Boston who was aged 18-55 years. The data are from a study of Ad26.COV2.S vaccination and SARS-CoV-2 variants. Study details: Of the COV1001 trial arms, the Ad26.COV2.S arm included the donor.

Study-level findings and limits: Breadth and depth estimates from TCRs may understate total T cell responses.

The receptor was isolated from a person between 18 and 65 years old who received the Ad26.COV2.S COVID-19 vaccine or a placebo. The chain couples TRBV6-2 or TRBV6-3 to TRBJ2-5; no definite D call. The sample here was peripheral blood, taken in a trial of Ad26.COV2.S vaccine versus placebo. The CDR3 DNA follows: TGTGCCAGCAGTTACTTAAACAAGTGGGAGACCCAGTACTTC. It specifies CASSYLNKWETQYF.